A selection of T cell receptor beta chains follows, all from one sample in a study of T cell responses to AZD1222 COVID-19 vaccine. Produced via immunoSEQ multiplex PCR; TCRdb's table is partial and in-frame only. The sample records roughly 77,000 clones, 92% being singletons. The sequenced sample was peripheral blood, obtained on day 0 of MenACWY control vaccination. The receptors come from an adult in good health. CDR3s include the opening cysteine and the closing phenylalanine or tryptophan. D genes are given only for firm matches. Expanded clones are given a class, and other clones once, few, many or no size at all.

d_call	v_call	clone_size	j_call	cdr3_nt	cdr3_aa
TRBD2	TRBV5-1	once	TRBJ2-5	TGCGCCAGCAGCTTGGGTAGCGGGGGAAACCAAGAGACCCAGTACTTC	CASSLGSGGNQETQYF
.	TRBV2	.	TRBJ1-6	TGTGCCAGCAGTGAATGGCGGGGCCCTAAGTCACCCCTCCACTTT	CASSEWRGPKSPLHF
.	TRBV7-9	once	TRBJ1-1	TGTGCCAGCGTCGGGAGCACTGAAGCTTTCTTT	CASVGSTEAFF
TRBD1	TRBV7-9	.	TRBJ1-4	TGTGCCAGCAGCTTAGCGGACAGGGCAACTAATGAAAAACTGTTTTTT	CASSLADRATNEKLFF
.	TRBV2	.	TRBJ2-1	TGTGCCAGCAGTGACTCCCGCGCCTACAATGAGCAGTTCTTC	CASSDSRAYNEQFF
.	TRBV7-2	.	TRBJ2-5	TGTGCCAGCAGCTTAATCGGGGGGCGAGAGACCCAGTACTTC	CASSLIGGRETQYF
.	TRBV6-5	.	TRBJ2-1	TGTGCCAGCAGTTACCTACAGGGCTCCAATGAGCAGTTCTTC	CASSYLQGSNEQFF
.	TRBV15	once	TRBJ1-1	TGTGCCACCAGCAGAGATCGGTTAGGCGGGCTTAACACTGAAGCTTTCTTT	CATSRDRLGGLNTEAFF
TRBD1	TRBV2	.	TRBJ2-1	TGTGCCAGCAGTGGGGACAGTTACAATGAGCAGTTCTTC	CASSGDSYNEQFF
TRBD2	TRBV29-1	.	TRBJ2-3	TGCAGCTCTCGACTAGCGGGGGGTTCAGATACGCAGTATTTT	CSSRLAGGSDTQYF
TRBD1	TRBV20-1	medium-sized	TRBJ2-1	TGCAGTGCTACGGGACAGCGCTTCTTC	CSATGQRFF
.	TRBV4-3	.	TRBJ2-3	TGCGCCAGCAGCCAAGACGGGAGCGGAAGCACAGATACGCAGTATTTT	CASSQDGSGSTDTQYF
.	TRBV7-2	.	TRBJ2-3	TGTGCCAGCACATCCGGGCCCACAGATACGCAGTATTTT	CASTSGPTDTQYF
.	TRBV6-5	.	TRBJ1-2	TGTGCCAGCAGTTTCCTCAGAAACGACTATGGCTACACCTTC	CASSFLRNDYGYTF
.	TRBV28	.	TRBJ2-7	TGTGCCAGCAGCCGGGGACGGCTGATGGCCTACGAGCAGTACTTC	CASSRGRLMAYEQYF
.	TRBV10-3	.	TRBJ2-3	TGTGCCATCAGCGGAGGGGACATTCGGTTGTTGTATTTT	CAISGGDIRLLYF
TRBD2	TRBV27	.	TRBJ2-3	TGTGCCAGCAGTTTATTACAAGCGGGACGTACAGATACGCAGTATTTT	CASSLLQAGRTDTQYF
TRBD1	TRBV7-6	.	TRBJ1-2	TGTGCCAGCAGCTTAGGACAGGGGGCAATCACACCCAACTATGGCTACACCTTC	CASSLGQGAITPNYGYTF
.	TRBV24-1	.	TRBJ2-2	TGTGCCACCAGCTCGAGCGGCGGGGAGCTGTTTTTT	CATSSSGGELFF
.	TRBV3-1/TRBV3-2	.	TRBJ1-2	TGTGCCAGCAGCCTCAGCGGACCGGTTGGAGCTAACTATGGCTACACCTTC	CASSLSGPVGANYGYTF
.	TRBV18	.	TRBJ1-3	TGTGCCAGCTCACCACGGGAGGGAACTGGAAACACCATATATTTT	CASSPREGTGNTIYF
TRBD2	TRBV10-3	.	TRBJ2-3	TGTGCCATCAGGGGGACTAGCGGGGCCAGCACAGATACGCAGTATTTT	CAIRGTSGASTDTQYF
.	TRBV28	.	TRBJ1-2	TGTGCCAGCAGCCCTCCTCAGTCCACGGGTCGCTACACCTTC	CASSPPQSTGRYTF
.	TRBV7-2	.	TRBJ1-1	TGTGCCAGCAGCCCGCCTCGATCGAACACTGAAGCTTTCTTT	CASSPPRSNTEAFF
TRBD1	TRBV4-3	.	TRBJ1-4	TGCACCAGCAGCCGCTTACAGGGGGCTAATGAAAAACTGTTTTTT	CTSSRLQGANEKLFF
.	TRBV7-9	.	TRBJ2-3	TGTGCCAGCAGCCCAGGACACAGCACAGATACGCAGTATTTT	CASSPGHSTDTQYF
TRBD1	TRBV7-2	.	TRBJ1-6	TGTGCCAGCAGCGAGACAGGGGGCGCTTATTCACCCCTCCACTTT	CASSETGGAYSPLHF
TRBD1	TRBV6-2/TRBV6-3	.	TRBJ1-4	TGTGCCAGCAGCCCTCGATCGGGACAGGGGGTTGAAAAACTGTTTTTT	CASSPRSGQGVEKLFF
.	TRBV7-6	.	TRBJ1-1	TGTGCCAGCAGCTTTGGGGCGGAGAACACTGAAGCTTTCTTT	CASSFGAENTEAFF
.	TRBV28	.	TRBJ1-5	TGTGCCAGCAGTTTACGATACCAGGGGACGCAGCCCCAGCATTTT	CASSLRYQGTQPQHF
.	TRBV2	.	TRBJ1-5	TGTGCCAGCAGTCCCCCCCGAGTAGGGAATAGCAATCAGCCCCAGCATTTT	CASSPPRVGNSNQPQHF
TRBD2	TRBV24-1	.	TRBJ2-3	TGTGCCACCAGTGCACCGGGACTAGCGGGGGGGCGTGCGAGAGATACGCAGTATTTT	CATSAPGLAGGRARDTQYF
TRBD1	TRBV11-1	medium-sized	TRBJ2-5	TGTGCCAGCAGCTTAGCACGGACAGGGATGTACCAAGAGACCCAGTACTTC	CASSLARTGMYQETQYF
.	TRBV11-2	.	TRBJ2-2	TGTGCCAGCAGCTTAGGCTTGGCGGGCGGGGAGCTGTTTTTT	CASSLGLAGGELFF
TRBD2	TRBV10-3	.	TRBJ2-5	TGTGCCATCAGTGAATTGGCGGGAGCCCAAGAGACCCAGTACTTC	CAISELAGAQETQYF
.	TRBV27	.	TRBJ2-7	TGTGCCAGCAGTTTAAAGGCACTCTACGAGCAGTACTTC	CASSLKALYEQYF
.	TRBV7-2	.	TRBJ1-6	TGTGCCAGCAGCTTAGTGAAGGGCTCACCCCTCCACTTT	CASSLVKGSPLHF
.	TRBV29-1	.	TRBJ1-5	TGCAGCGTTCAGGACAGACCCAATCAGCCCCAGCATTTT	CSVQDRPNQPQHF
TRBD2	TRBV29-1	.	TRBJ2-1	TGCAGCGTTGTCCCGCTAGCGGGGGCCTACAATGAGCAGTTCTTC	CSVVPLAGAYNEQFF
.	TRBV7-3	.	TRBJ2-3	TGTGCCAGCAGCCCCACGGTCTCCACAGATACGCAGTATTTT	CASSPTVSTDTQYF
.	TRBV5-8	.	TRBJ1-6	TGTGCCAGCAGCTTGAGAGGGAGTCCTAATTCACCCCTCCACTTT	CASSLRGSPNSPLHF
.	TRBV10-2	.	TRBJ1-2	TGCGCCAGCCAGGAAACGACAGGTCGGATCTATGGCTACACCTTC	CASQETTGRIYGYTF
TRBD1	TRBV5-1	.	TRBJ2-1	TGCGCCAGCAGCCAACAGGGGGCTTTTGACAATGAGCAGTTCTTC	CASSQQGAFDNEQFF
.	TRBV19	.	TRBJ1-2	TGTGCCAGTAGACACCAGGGTGCTAACTATGGCTACACCTTC	CASRHQGANYGYTF
.	TRBV6-5	.	TRBJ2-4	TGTGCCAGCTTACGGACAGACAAAAACATTCAGTACTTC	CASLRTDKNIQYF
.	TRBV29-1	.	TRBJ2-2	TGCAGCGTTGTCGGGGGGCATCTGGGCGGGGAGCTGTTTTTT	CSVVGGHLGGELFF
.	TRBV27	.	TRBJ2-7	TGTGCCAGCAGTTTATTGCGTGGGAGCTCCTACGAGCAGTACTTC	CASSLLRGSSYEQYF